The 16 T cell receptor beta chains below come from one sample, sequenced in a study of post-analysis software for immune sequencing data. Study-wide points: The study found TRBV5-6, TRBV5-1 and TRBV20-1 among a few TRBV segments more frequent in patients than controls.

TCR beta cDNA libraries included unique molecular identifiers. Each CDR3 protein is one row after TCRdb ran MiXCR on the PCR reads. This sample carries about 820,000 distinct CDR3 sequences, approximately 50% of them seen once, and the ten largest clones take 4.6%. Their cognate antigens are unknown. Sample: blood. The origin of the receptors is a girl aged 10-17 years with multiple sclerosis.

This chain uses TRBV7-3 with TRBJ2-3; TRBD1 matches at 9 bases. The V gene's germline CDR1 is SGHTA and CDR2 FQGTGA. J gave up 14 bases and V 5 bases, and 8 bases lay outside the gene matches. The CDR3 runs 12 residues. CDR3 sequence (DNA): TGTGCCAGCAGCCCGGGACAGGGTACTTCGTATTTT. As protein: CASSPGQGTSYF.

The V gene is TRBV20-1, the J gene TRBJ1-5, with 8 bases fitting TRBD1. The CDR3 spans 14 residues. V lost 2 bases and J lost 4; bases outside the gene matches: 4. Germline V gene data show CDR1 as DFQATT and CDR2 as SNEGSKA (reference sequence). As DNA, the CDR3 is TGCAGTGCTAGATCGGACAGGGTTAATCAGCCCCAGCATTTT. Its protein product is CSARSDRVNQPQHF.

In this sample, this clonotype turned up a few times. The CDR3 protein is CASGLGLDRGIAKNIQYF. CDR3 sequence (DNA): TGTGCTAGTGGTTTGGGATTGGACAGGGGCATAGCCAAAAACATTCAGTACTTC. The chain carries TRBV12-5 and TRBJ2-4; 9 nucleotides agree with TRBD1. The CDR3 extends over 18 amino acids. V lost 1 base to trimming and J lost 0 bases; unmatched junction nucleotides: 7. Germline V gives CDR1 LGHNT, CDR2 FRNRAP.

The rearrangement uses TRBV7-2 and TRBJ2-3, with 9 bases lining up with TRBD2. Per germline, CDR1 SGHTA and CDR2 FQGNSA. The CDR3 length is 16 residues. With V trimmed by 0 bases and J by 6 bases, 7 bases remained unmatched. The CDR3 DNA follows: TGTGCCAGCAGCTTAGCCGCGGGGGGGCGAAGGGATACGCAGTATTTT. Amino acid sequence: CASSLAAGGRRDTQYF.

This clonotype was recorded only once. V and J are TRBV7-9 and TRBJ2-7; 7 bases align to TRBD1. CDR1 is SEHNR, CDR2 FQNEAQ, per germline (reference sequence). There are 15 residues in the CDR3. V gave up 1 base and J gave up 5 bases; unmatched junction bases: 8. The CDR3 here is CASSLDFRGINEQYF. In DNA, the CDR3 is TGTGCCAGCAGCTTAGACTTCAGGGGGATCAACGAGCAGTACTTC.

The chain carries TRBV6-6 and TRBJ1-5, with no clear D. V was cut by 0 bases and J by 2 bases, with 5 bases left in between. The CDR3 sequence is 14 residues long. Germline CDR1 and CDR2: MNHNY and SVGAGI (reference sequence). CDR3: CASSYSRGNQPQHF. The CDR3 nucleotides are TGTGCCAGCAGTTACTCACGCGGCAATCAGCCCCAGCATTTT.

This rearrangement joins TRBV29-1 to TRBJ2-5; tentatively, D is TRBD1 or TRBD2 (5 bases each). Near its end, the DNA agrees better with TRBJ2-7, so the J call may be wrong. Germline V gives CDR1 SQVTM, CDR2 ANQGSEA. This CDR3 is 16 amino acids long. CDR3 in DNA: TGCAGCGTAGCTGACTACAGGAACCGCTTAAGCTACGAGCAGTACTTC. Translation: CSVADYRNRLSYEQYF.

In nucleotides, the CDR3 is TGTGCCAGCAGCTTAGCGCGTTGGGGAATATCGACTAATGAAAAACTGTTTTTT. Its translation is CASSLARWGISTNEKLFF. The chain recombines TRBV7-8 with TRBJ1-4; D remains unclear. Trimming cost V 0 bases and J 2 bases, with 16 bases left between them. This CDR3 has 18 amino acids. The V gene's germline CDR1 is SGHVS and CDR2 FQNEAQ. Full variable domain (outside the CDR3, taken from reference TRBV7-8 and TRBJ1-4): GAGVSQSPRYKVAKRGQDVALRCDPISGHVSLFWYQQALGQGPEFLTYFQNEAQLDKSGLPSDRFFAERPEGSVSTLKIQRTQQEDSAVYLCASSLARWGISTNEKLFFGSGTQLSVL.

The chain uses TRBV27 and TRBJ2-7; TRBD1 matches at 7 bases. The length of the CDR3 is 15 residues. Germline V gene sequence: CDR1 MNHEY, CDR2 SMNVEV (reference sequence). Trimming cost V 4 bases and J 3 bases; bases outside gene matches: 9. CDR3 sequence (DNA): TGTGCCAGCAGTTCCGACAGGGATAGTTTCTACGAGCAGTACTTC. This encodes CASSSDRDSFYEQYF.

The chain uses TRBV29-1 and TRBJ2-3; D may match TRBD1 or TRBD2 (5 bases each). The CDR3 contains 14 residues. Germline-derived CDR1 and CDR2 are SQVTM and ANQGSEA. CDR3 region: CRVLKGWRTDTQYF. CDR3 nucleotides: TGCAGAGTCCTGAAGGGGTGGAGGACAGATACGCAGTATTTT.

Only a few counts were recorded for this clonotype. The rearrangement links TRBV5-1 to TRBJ2-6; 7 nucleotides agree with TRBD1. After removal of 4 bases from V and 11 bases from J, the junction contained 12 bases not matched to a gene. Germline V gene data show CDR1 as SGHRS and CDR2 as YFSETQ. The length of the CDR3 is 15 residues. The CDR3 nucleotides read TGCGCCAGCAGCCCGAAGACAGGGTCAGGAGACGTCCTGACTTTC. Translated: CASSPKTGSGDVLTF.

The V call is TRBV29-1, the J call TRBJ1-1; D remains ambiguous. Germline V gives CDR1 SQVTM, CDR2 ANQGSEA. V lost 4 bases to trimming and J lost 4 bases, with 10 bases between them. The CDR3 consists of 12 residues. The CDR3 here is CSVVGSSTEAFF. CDR3 in DNA: TGCAGCGTTGTTGGATCCTCCACTGAAGCTTTCTTT.

This sequence joins TRBV29-1 and TRBJ2-7, with 9 bases aligning to TRBD2. Per germline, CDR1 SQVTM and CDR2 ANQGSEA. V shed 7 bases, J shed 7 bases, and the junction held 8 bases outside the gene matches. This CDR3 contains 12 residues. CDR3 coding DNA: TGCAGCGCCCGGCCGGCGGGGGGGGAGCAGTACTTC. Encoded protein: CSARPAGGEQYF.

V is TRBV4-1 and J is TRBJ2-4; TRBD1 or TRBD2 may be the D gene (5 bases each). The CDR3 consists of 17 residues. Germline CDR1 reads MGHRA; CDR2 reads YSYEKL. The V and J ends lost 4 bases and 13 bases respectively, with 29 bases between them. The CDR3 DNA is TGCGCCAGCAGCCCCTTGGACAAGACCTCGATAGGTAGGGAGCAGTACTTC. It is translated as CASSPLDKTSIGREQYF.

The V call is TRBV18, the J call TRBJ2-7; weak D call: TRBD1 (6 bases). The CDR3 has 17 residues. Trimming removed 0 bases at V and 1 base at J, with 16 bases between. Germline V CDR1 and CDR2: KGHSH, LQKENI. The CDR3 loop reads CASSPPLAGVRSYEQYF. CDR3 bases: TGTGCCAGCTCACCACCGTTGGCAGGGGTCAGATCCTACGAGCAGTACTTC.

A few counts support this clonotype. This rearrangement joins TRBV20-1 to TRBJ2-5; D uncertain. The CDR3 is 12 amino acids. Germline loops: CDR1 DFQATT, CDR2 SNEGSKA (reference sequence). Between the trimmed V and J ends, which lost 3 bases and 0 bases, there was a span of 5 bases. The CDR3 sequence: CSASQYQETQYF. The CDR3 DNA reads as TGCAGTGCTAGCCAGTACCAAGAGACCCAGTACTTC.